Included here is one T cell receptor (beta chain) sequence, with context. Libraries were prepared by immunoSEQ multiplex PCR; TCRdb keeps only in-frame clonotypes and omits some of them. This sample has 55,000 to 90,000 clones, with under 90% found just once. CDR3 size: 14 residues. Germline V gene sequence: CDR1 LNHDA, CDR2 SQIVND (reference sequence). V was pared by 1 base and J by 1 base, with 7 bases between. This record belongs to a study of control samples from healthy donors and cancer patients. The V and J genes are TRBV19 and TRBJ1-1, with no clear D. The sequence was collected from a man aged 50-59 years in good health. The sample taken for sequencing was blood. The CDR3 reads CASSIVFENTEAFF. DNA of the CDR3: TGTGCCAGTAGTATAGTGTTTGAGAACACTGAAGCTTTCTTT. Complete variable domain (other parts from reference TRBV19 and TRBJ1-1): DGGITQSPKYLFRKEGQNVTLSCEQNLNHDAMYWYRQDPGQGLRLIYYSQIVNDFQKGDIAEGYSVSREKKESFPLTVTSAQKNPTAFYLCASSIVFENTEAFFGQGTRLTVV.